These 32 T cell receptor beta chains share one sample of origin, sequenced in a study of chemoradiotherapy in HPV16-positive cancers. Method: immunoSEQ multiplex PCR; TCRdb's copy keeps in-frame clones and lacks some. The table has some 25,000 clones, approximately 94% seen once. The sample here was blood, taken from a patient who underwent chemoradiotherapy. Receptors were obtained from a human donor with HPV-associated anogenital cancer.

The rearrangement uses TRBV5-1 and TRBJ2-6; the D gene is possibly TRBD1 (6 bases). The CDR3 has 17 amino acids. CDR1 and CDR2 (germline): SGHRS, YFSETQ. Trimming pared 4 bases from V and 0 bases from J, leaving 14 bases between. CDR3 coding DNA: TGCGCCAGCAGCGAGACAAGGGGGTTCTCTGGGGCCAACGTCCTGACTTTC. Translating gives CASSETRGFSGANVLTF. Full variable domain (missing parts from reference TRBV5-1 and TRBJ2-6): KAGVTQTPRYLIKTRGQQVTLSCSPISGHRSVSWYQQTPGQGLQFLFEYFSETQRNKGNFPGRFSGRQFSNSRSEMNVSTLELGDSALYLCASSETRGFSGANVLTFGAGSRLTVL.

This rearrangement joins TRBV11-2 to TRBJ2-5; TRBD2 might be the D (6 bases). Germline CDR1 is SGHAT and CDR2 is FQNNGV. V was pared by 5 bases and J by 7 bases, with 11 bases between. The CDR3 runs 12 residues. The CDR3 DNA reads TGTGCCAGCAGCCAGGAGGGTTCGACCCAGTACTTC. It translates to CASSQEGSTQYF. The full variable domain, with the rest looked up from reference TRBV11-2 and TRBJ2-5, is EAGVAQSPRYKIIEKRQSVAFWCNPISGHATLYWYQQILGQGPKLLIQFQNNGVVDDSQLPKDRFSAERLKGVDSTLKIQPAKLEDSAVYLCASSQEGSTQYFGPGTRLLVL.

V is TRBV6-5 and J is TRBJ2-5; 7 bases align to TRBD1. V shed 0 bases, J shed 2 bases, and the junction held 0 bases outside the gene matches. Germline V gene data show CDR1 as MNHEY and CDR2 as SVGAGI. The CDR3 length is 14 residues. Written as DNA, the CDR3 is TGTGCCAGCAGTTACTCGACAGGGCAAGAGACCCAGTACTTC. This gives the protein CASSYSTGQETQYF.

The table lists this clone with a count of one. The chain employs TRBV5-6 and TRBJ2-3; D uncertain. Trimming took 0 bases from V and 2 from J, leaving 7 bases between them. This CDR3 region has 14 residues. CDR1 and CDR2 from the germline V gene are SGHDT and YYEEEE. The CDR3 region has the DNA TGTGCCAGCAGCTTGGGCCAGATCACAGATACGCAGTATTTT. Its translation: CASSLGQITDTQYF.

The gene calls are TRBV4-1 and TRBJ2-7, with 7 bases fitting TRBD2. V shed 0 bases and J 2 bases; nucleotides not matched to a gene: 13. The CDR3 has 18 amino acids. Germline V gives CDR1 MGHRA, CDR2 YSYEKL. This CDR3 is CASSQEGLGRGFTYEQYF. CDR3 coding DNA: TGCGCCAGCAGCCAAGAGGGTCTAGGGCGGGGGTTTACCTACGAGCAGTACTTC.

This clone was recorded once. The CDR3 DNA sequence: TGTGCCAGCAGCTTACTCCTTCAGGGGAGGGAGCTGTTTTTT. This sequence encodes CASSLLLQGRELFF. The chain recombines TRBV11-2 with TRBJ2-2, with TRBD1 as a possible D gene (6 bases). The CDR3 covers 14 residues. Trimming stripped 2 bases from V and 9 bases from J, with 13 bases between. CDR1 and CDR2 from the germline V gene are SGHAT and FQNNGV.

This clone was found once. The chain has TRBV27 and TRBJ1-2; 9 bases match TRBD1. Germline-derived CDR1 and CDR2 are MNHEY and SMNVEV (reference sequence). The CDR3 extends over 15 amino acids. Trimming cost V 1 base and J 7 bases; bases outside gene matches: 7. The CDR3 bases are TGTGCCAGCAGTTTATGGGGACAGGGAGCAGGTGGCTACACCTTC. Its translation is CASSLWGQGAGGYTF.

V is TRBV7-8 and J is TRBJ2-1, with 15 bases that match TRBD2. Trimming took 0 bases from V and 7 from J; bases not matched to a gene: 4. CDR1 is SGHVS and CDR2 is FQNEAQ in the germline V gene. The CDR3 sequence is 17 residues long. In DNA, the CDR3 is TGTGCCAGCAGCTTAGCAACAGGACTAGCGGGAGGGAATGAGCAGTTCTTC. It codes for CASSLATGLAGGNEQFF.

This rearrangement joins TRBV5-6 to TRBJ2-5; D is perhaps TRBD1 (7 bases). Germline loops: CDR1 SGHDT, CDR2 YYEEEE. Trimming cost V 2 bases and J 9 bases, with 17 bases left between them. The CDR3 length is 14 residues. The CDR3 is CASSLRAGQGAQYF. The CDR3 DNA follows: TGTGCCAGCAGCTTAAGGGCGGGGCAGGGGGCCCAGTACTTC.

This clone is a singleton in its sample. The V and J genes are TRBV11-2 and TRBJ2-7, with TRBD2 matching 7 bases. J lost 4 bases, V lost 3 bases, and 9 bases had no gene match. Germline V gene lookup returns CDR1 SGHAT and CDR2 FQNNGV. This CDR3 is 15 amino acids long. The CDR3, as DNA: TGTGCCAGCAGCTTCCAATGGACTAGTTTATACGAGCAGTACTTC. This encodes CASSFQWTSLYEQYF.

V is TRBV6-6 and J is TRBJ2-3; possibly TRBD1 for D (6 bases). Per germline, CDR1 MNHNY and CDR2 SVGAGI (reference sequence). The V and J ends lost 5 bases and 4 bases respectively, with 19 bases between them. The CDR3 covers 16 residues. The CDR3 nucleotides read TGTGCCAGCAGTACCCGGGACATCCGGCCGGCAGATACGCAGTATTTT. Translating gives CASSTRDIRPADTQYF.

V gene TRBV5-6 combines with J gene TRBJ1-1; 10 nucleotides line up with TRBD1. Germline CDR1 is SGHDT and CDR2 is YYEEEE. The CDR3 is made up of 18 amino acids. V gave up 3 bases and J gave up 0 bases; unmatched junction bases: 11. DNA for the CDR3: TGTGCCAGCAGCTACCTTGCGGGGACAGGGGTCATGAACACTGAAGCTTTCTTT. It translates to CASSYLAGTGVMNTEAFF.

J is TRBJ2-5 and V is TRBV5-1; a possible D gene is TRBD2 (6 bases). Looked up from germline, CDR1 is SGHRS and CDR2 is YFSETQ. The CDR3 runs to 14 residues. V gave up 1 base and J gave up 1 base, with 8 bases separating them. CDR3 region: CASSLRDFQETQYF. The CDR3 coding sequence is TGCGCCAGCAGCTTGAGGGACTTCCAAGAGACCCAGTACTTC.

This chain connects TRBV15 to TRBJ2-1; 10 bases fit TRBD2. With V trimmed by 0 bases and J by 5 bases, 10 bases remained unmatched. There are 18 residues in the CDR3. Germline loops: CDR1 LNHNV, CDR2 YYDKDF (reference sequence). This chain's CDR3 is CATSRDLVLAGDNNEQFF. CDR3 in DNA: TGTGCCACCAGCAGAGATTTGGTCCTAGCGGGAGATAACAATGAGCAGTTCTTC.

This CDR3 is CASSLEVGLSPQYF. CDR3 DNA: TGCGCCAGCAGCTTGGAGGTAGGGTTGAGTCCGCAGTATTTT. This chain uses TRBV5-1 with TRBJ2-3, with D uncertain. V gave up 0 bases and J gave up 10 bases, with 15 bases separating them. The CDR3 is 14 amino acids. Germline CDR1 and CDR2: SGHRS and YFSETQ. Together with reference TRBV5-1 and TRBJ2-3, the CDR3 gives the full variable domain: KAGVTQTPRYLIKTRGQQVTLSCSPISGHRSVSWYQQTPGQGLQFLFEYFSETQRNKGNFPGRFSGRQFSNSRSEMNVSTLELGDSALYLCASSLEVGLSPQYFGPGTRLTVL.

The genes are TRBV13 and TRBJ2-1; tentative D call: TRBD2 (6 bases). V was cut by 3 bases and J by 8 bases, with 11 bases left in between. CDR3 size: 13 residues. Germline CDR1 and CDR2: PRHDT and FYEKMQ (reference sequence). The CDR3 DNA reads as TGTGCCAGCAGCTTCTCGGGACTCGATGAGCAGTTCTTC. This translates into CASSFSGLDEQFF.

This chain links TRBV29-1 with TRBJ2-1; D is ambiguous. The length of the CDR3 is 11 residues. V lost 5 bases, J lost 7 bases, and 9 bases lay in between. Germline V gives CDR1 SQVTM, CDR2 ANQGSEA. The DNA for the CDR3 is TGCAGCGTTCAGGCCAGGAATGAGCAGTTCTTC. This translates into CSVQARNEQFF.

This chain connects TRBV28 to TRBJ1-5, with TRBD1 matching over 11 bases. This CDR3 is 16 amino acids long. Per the germline V gene, CDR1 is MDHEN and CDR2 is SYDVKM. The trim removed 5 bases at V and 4 bases at J, leaving 7 bases unmatched. The CDR3 region has the DNA TGTGCCAGCAGTCCCCGGACAGGGGGCGGGAATCAGCCCCAGCATTTT. It codes for CASSPRTGGGNQPQHF. Looking up the rest from reference TRBV28 and TRBJ1-5 gives the full variable domain: DVKVTQSSRYLVKRTGEKVFLECVQDMDHENMFWYRQDPGLGLRLIYFSYDVKMKEKGDIPEGYSVSREKKERFSLILESASTNQTSMYLCASSPRTGGGNQPQHFGDGTRLSIL.

V gene TRBV7-6 combines with J gene TRBJ2-7, with 11 bases that match TRBD2. V was pared by 0 bases and J by 4 bases, with 8 bases of the junction left unmatched. The CDR3 extends over 17 amino acids. The germline V gene encodes CDR1 SGHVS and CDR2 FNYEAQ. CDR3 in amino acids: CASSLADRLAGNYEQYF. CDR3 in DNA: TGTGCCAGCAGCTTAGCGGACCGACTAGCGGGAAATTACGAGCAGTACTTC. The variable domain in full, with the rest retrieved from reference TRBV7-6 and TRBJ2-7, is GAGVSQSPRYKVTKRGQDVALRCDPISGHVSLYWYRQALGQGPEFLTYFNYEAQQDKSGLPNDRFSAERPEGSISTLTIQRTEQRDSAMYRCASSLADRLAGNYEQYFGPGTRLTVT.

The chain uses TRBV30 and TRBJ2-3, with 9 bases identical to TRBD1. CDR1 GTSNPN and CDR2 SVGIG come from the germline V gene (reference sequence). V was clipped by 5 bases and J by 7 bases; unmatched bases: 13. This CDR3 has 15 amino acids. CDR3 nucleotide sequence: TGTGCCTGGGCCATATCCGGGACAGGGAGGTATACGCAGTATTTT. Encoded protein: CAWAISGTGRYTQYF. The full variable domain, with the rest looked up from reference TRBV30 and TRBJ2-3, is SQTIHQWPATLVQPVGSPLSLECTVEGTSNPNLYWYRQAAGRGLQLLFYSVGIGQISSEVPQNLSASRPQDRQFILSSKKLLLSDSGFYLCAWAISGTGRYTQYFGPGTRLTVL.

The chain uses TRBV11-1 and TRBJ1-1, with 7 positions matching TRBD1. CDR3 length: 15 residues. Germline assignment: CDR1 SGHAT and CDR2 FQDESV (reference sequence). J gave up 5 bases and V 3 bases, and 9 bases lay outside the gene matches. This CDR3 is CASSFEGGARTEAFF. The CDR3 nucleotides read TGTGCCAGCAGCTTTGAAGGGGGCGCGAGGACTGAAGCTTTCTTT.

Only one count was recorded for this clone. The chain couples TRBV11-2 to TRBJ2-1, with TRBD1 as a possible D gene (6 bases). Per the germline V gene, CDR1 is SGHAT and CDR2 is FQNNGV. This CDR3 spans 14 amino acids. The V and J ends lost 1 base and 7 bases respectively, with 11 bases between them. The CDR3 loop is CASSLGQVENEQFF. Written as DNA, the CDR3 is TGTGCCAGCAGCTTAGGACAGGTTGAGAATGAGCAGTTCTTC.

The chain joins TRBV28 to TRBJ2-3; 9 bases match TRBD1. The CDR3 is made up of 15 amino acids. With 6 bases clipped from V and 4 bases from J, the junction kept 8 bases outside the gene matches. The germline gives CDR1 MDHEN, CDR2 SYDVKM. CDR3 region: CASRERDRASDTQYF. As DNA, the CDR3 is TGTGCCAGCAGGGAAAGGGACAGGGCCTCAGATACGCAGTATTTT.

This chain connects TRBV6-5 to TRBJ1-4; a possible D gene is TRBD1 (6 bases). This CDR3 is built from 15 residues. CDR1 and CDR2 from the germline V gene are MNHEY and SVGAGI. V was cut by 3 bases and J by 7 bases, with 15 bases left in between. For the CDR3, the DNA is TGTGCCAGCAGTTATGTGTTGGGGGGCAGTGAAAAACTGTTTTTT. This translates into CASSYVLGGSEKLFF.

V is TRBV7-9 and J is TRBJ2-7; TRBD1 matches at 9 bases. The CDR3 length is 15 residues. Trimming took 5 bases from V and 6 from J; bases not matched to a gene: 11. Germline V gives CDR1 SEHNR, CDR2 FQNEAQ (reference sequence). This chain's CDR3 is CASSTAGTGMTEQYF. As DNA, the CDR3 is TGTGCCAGCAGCACAGCCGGGACAGGGATGACCGAGCAGTACTTC.

This clone has just one count. V gene TRBV5-5 combines with J gene TRBJ1-1, with TRBD1 matching over 11 bases. J gave up 4 bases and V 0 bases, and 5 bases lay outside the gene matches. The CDR3 spans 16 residues. Germline values: CDR1 SGHKS, CDR2 YYEKEE (reference sequence). CDR3 sequence (DNA): TGTGCCAGCAGCTTGGTGATCGGGACAGGGGGCACTGAAGCTTTCTTT. It encodes CASSLVIGTGGTEAFF. Full variable domain (rest looked up from reference TRBV5-5 and TRBJ1-1): DAGVTQSPTHLIKTRGQQVTLRCSPISGHKSVSWYQQVLGQGPQFIFQYYEKEERGRGNFPDRFSARQFPNYSSELNVNALLLGDSALYLCASSLVIGTGGTEAFFGQGTRLTVV.

The chain employs TRBV4-1 and TRBJ1-2, with 12 positions matching TRBD1. Germline assignment: CDR1 MGHRA and CDR2 YSYEKL. The CDR3 loop spans 17 amino acids. J lost 7 bases, V lost 0 bases, and 9 bases had no gene match. Here the CDR3 reads CASSQDLGTGGAGGYTF. The CDR3 DNA reads TGCGCCAGCAGCCAAGATCTGGGGACAGGGGGCGCGGGTGGCTACACCTTC.

The chain uses TRBV5-1 and TRBJ1-1; 8 positions agree with TRBD1. Germline-derived CDR1 and CDR2 are SGHRS and YFSETQ. CDR3 length: 14 amino acids. V lost 3 bases and J lost 7; bases outside the gene matches: 8. The CDR3 protein is CASSWDRRNGEAFF. As DNA, the CDR3 is TGCGCCAGCAGCTGGGACAGGCGGAACGGTGAAGCTTTCTTT.

A single count supports this clone. The CDR3: CASSQDRSNTEAFF. In DNA, the CDR3 is TGCGCCAGCAGCCAAGACAGGTCGAACACTGAAGCTTTCTTT. The chain links TRBV4-1 to TRBJ1-1; D remains ambiguous. The CDR3 covers 14 residues. The germline V gene encodes CDR1 MGHRA and CDR2 YSYEKL. Trimming removed 0 bases at V and 1 base at J, with 6 bases between.

The V call is TRBV15, the J call TRBJ2-1, with TRBD1 matching over 9 bases. The V gene's germline CDR1 is LNHNV and CDR2 YYDKDF (reference sequence). CDR3 length: 15 residues. Germline trimming cut 7 bases from V and 2 bases from J; bases unmatched to any gene: 6. The DNA for the CDR3 is TGTGCCACCACCGAGACAGGGGGGACCTACAATGAGCAGTTCTTC. This translates into CATTETGGTYNEQFF.

The chain joins TRBV30 to TRBJ2-2; TRBD1 is a possible D gene (6 bases). CDR1 and CDR2 from the germline V gene are GTSNPN and SVGIG (reference sequence). The CDR3 extends over 14 amino acids. Trimming took 5 bases from V and 0 from J, leaving 10 bases between them. The CDR3 here is CAWDGQTNTGELFF. The CDR3 coding sequence is TGTGCCTGGGATGGACAGACGAACACCGGGGAGCTGTTTTTT. The entire variable domain, with the rest obtained from reference TRBV30 and TRBJ2-2, is as follows: SQTIHQWPATLVQPVGSPLSLECTVEGTSNPNLYWYRQAAGRGLQLLFYSVGIGQISSEVPQNLSASRPQDRQFILSSKKLLLSDSGFYLCAWDGQTNTGELFFGEGSRLTVL.

The chain couples TRBV7-6 to TRBJ2-1; possible D gene TRBD2, 6 bases. Trimming shortened V by 7 bases and J by 0 bases, and 13 bases separated the two germline ends. Germline V CDR1 and CDR2: SGHVS, FNYEAQ. The CDR3 sequence is 15 residues long. The CDR3 coding sequence is TGTGCCAGCACCCCGGGACTGGACTCCTACAATGAGCAGTTCTTC. Its translation: CASTPGLDSYNEQFF. Complete variable domain (other parts from reference TRBV7-6 and TRBJ2-1): GAGVSQSPRYKVTKRGQDVALRCDPISGHVSLYWYRQALGQGPEFLTYFNYEAQQDKSGLPNDRFSAERPEGSISTLTIQRTEQRDSAMYRCASTPGLDSYNEQFFGPGTRLTVL.